These T cell receptor beta chains were read from a single sample in a study of response to subunit inactivated influenza vaccine. From the RT-PCR reads, TCRdb called clonotypes with MiXCR, one entry per CDR3 protein. The sample records roughly 760,000 distinct CDR3 sequences, about 20% being singletons. The material sequenced was PBMCs from blood, taken 4 to 6 days after vaccination. The receptors come from a man aged 45-65 years who received an inactivated influenza vaccine. The CDR3 runs from the conserved cysteine through the conserved F or W. Each record gives: J gene, clone size, D gene, V gene, CDR3 protein, CDR3 DNA. The D gene is left open where the match is weak. A clone size is listed for some rows: how often the clone was seen (once, few, many), or a class if it is expanded.

J gene: TRBJ1-4; clone size: -; D gene: -; V gene: TRBV4-3; CDR3 protein: CASSQPQGANEKLFF; CDR3 DNA: TGCGCCAGCAGCCAACCTCAGGGTGCGAATGAAAAACTGTTTTTT
J gene: TRBJ2-1; clone size: few; D gene: -; V gene: TRBV7-3; CDR3 protein: CASSLNIAGEQFF; CDR3 DNA: TGTGCCAGCAGCTTAAACATAGCAGGGGAGCAGTTCTTC
J gene: TRBJ2-1; clone size: -; D gene: TRBD2; V gene: TRBV15; CDR3 protein: CATSREGLASNEQFF; CDR3 DNA: TGTGCCACCAGCAGAGAGGGACTAGCGAGCAATGAGCAGTTCTTC
J gene: TRBJ2-6; clone size: few; D gene: -; V gene: TRBV5-1; CDR3 protein: CASSLPIGANVLTF; CDR3 DNA: TGCGCCAGCAGCCTACCTATTGGGGCCAACGTCCTGACTTTC
J gene: TRBJ2-3; clone size: -; D gene: -; V gene: TRBV9; CDR3 protein: CASSVDERGAQYF; CDR3 DNA: TGTGCCAGCAGCGTAGACGAGAGGGGAGCGCAGTATTTT
J gene: TRBJ2-1; clone size: few; D gene: -; V gene: TRBV7-2; CDR3 protein: CASSLGIDYNEQFF; CDR3 DNA: TGTGCCAGCAGCTTAGGTATAGATTACAATGAGCAGTTCTTC
J gene: TRBJ2-3; clone size: -; D gene: -; V gene: TRBV2; CDR3 protein: CASSEAQSGIAADTQYF; CDR3 DNA: TGTGCCAGCAGTGAAGCGCAGTCAGGGATTGCCGCAGATACGCAGTATTTT
J gene: TRBJ2-5; clone size: many; D gene: -; V gene: TRBV28; CDR3 protein: CASSRGRATQETQYF; CDR3 DNA: TGTGCCAGCAGTCGAGGCAGGGCCACCCAAGAGACCCAGTACTTC
J gene: TRBJ2-7; clone size: few; D gene: -; V gene: TRBV24-1; CDR3 protein: CATSDGNYEQYF; CDR3 DNA: TGTGCCACCAGTGATGGGAACTACGAGCAGTACTTC
J gene: TRBJ1-1; clone size: -; D gene: -; V gene: TRBV28; CDR3 protein: CASSTTYSERVGFTSEAFF; CDR3 DNA: TGTGCCAGCAGCACTACCTACAGCGAGAGAGTGGGGTTTACCTCTGAAGCTTTCTTT
J gene: TRBJ2-3; clone size: -; D gene: TRBD2; V gene: TRBV14; CDR3 protein: CASSRLAGGSGLTDTQYF; CDR3 DNA: TGTGCCAGCAGCCGGCTAGCGGGGGGCTCCGGTCTCACAGATACGCAGTATTTT
J gene: TRBJ2-1; clone size: few; D gene: -; V gene: TRBV6-1; CDR3 protein: CASKGHTSSYNEQFF; CDR3 DNA: TGTGCCAGCAAAGGACATACGAGCTCCTACAATGAGCAGTTCTTC
J gene: TRBJ1-6; clone size: many; D gene: -; V gene: TRBV20-1; CDR3 protein: CSAEIGNSPLHF; CDR3 DNA: TGCAGTGCCGAGATCGGGAATTCACCCCTCCACTTT